Shown below are 18 T cell receptor beta chains from a single sample sequenced in a study of blood T cell repertoires in COVID-19. Some clones are missing from TCRdb's copy, which holds only in-frame ones; the method was immunoSEQ multiplex PCR. Of about 180,000 clones listed, 80% to 85% are singletons. Sequences were obtained from peripheral blood. Receptors were obtained from a woman of 80 years or more with COVID-19, enrolled during active disease.

The J gene is TRBJ2-5, the V gene TRBV27; TRBD1 is a possible D gene (6 bases). The CDR3 spans 15 residues. With 6 bases removed from V and 5 bases from J, the gap between germline ends came to 19 bases. CDR1 MNHEY and CDR2 SMNVEV come from the germline V gene (reference sequence). CDR3 in DNA: TGTGCCAGCAGCTCGGGACCCAGGACAGCCGAGACCCAGTACTTC. Translated, it gives CASSSGPRTAETQYF.

The table lists this clone with many counts. The V and J genes are TRBV18 and TRBJ2-5; D perhaps matches TRBD2 (6 bases). The CDR3 is made up of 15 amino acids. Trimming took off 6 bases at V and 2 bases at J, with 16 bases between the two ends. Germline lookup yields CDR1 KGHSH and CDR2 LQKENI. The CDR3 sequence: CASSLTGTRQETQYF. In DNA form, the CDR3 reads TGTGCCAGCTCCCTAACCGGGACTCGACAAGAGACCCAGTACTTC.

The CDR3 is CAWSVWQGSEKLFF. CDR3 nucleotide sequence: TGTGCCTGGAGTGTTTGGCAGGGAAGCGAAAAACTGTTTTTT. The chain has TRBV30 and TRBJ1-4; perhaps TRBD1 as D (5 bases). Trimming removed 0 bases at V and 8 bases at J, with 13 bases between. Germline V gene lookup returns CDR1 GTSNPN and CDR2 SVGIG (reference sequence). The CDR3 has 14 amino acids.

V usage is TRBV5-4 and J usage is TRBJ2-7, with 8 bases that match TRBD1. The CDR3 covers 15 residues. The junction had 6 bases not matched to a gene; V was cut back by 0 bases and J by 4 bases. CDR1 is SGHNT and CDR2 is YYREEE in the germline V gene (reference sequence). This chain's CDR3 is CASSLAQGGSYEQYF. The CDR3 region has the DNA TGTGCCAGCAGCTTGGCACAGGGGGGCTCTTACGAGCAGTACTTC. The variable domain in full, completed from reference TRBV5-4 and TRBJ2-7, reads ETGVTQSPTHLIKTRGQQVTLRCSSQSGHNTVSWYQQALGQGPQFIFQYYREEENGRGNFPPRFSGLQFPNYSSELNVNALELDDSALYLCASSLAQGGSYEQYFGPGTRLTVT.

The gene calls are TRBV14 and TRBJ2-5; 12 bases match TRBD2. This CDR3 comprises 16 residues. From germline, CDR1 is SGHDN and CDR2 FVKESK. The V gene end was trimmed by 4 bases and the J gene end by 1 base; junction bases not matched to a gene: 4. The CDR3 DNA sequence: TGTGCCAGCAGCCGACTAGCGGGGGCCCTCCAAGAGACCCAGTACTTC. This translates into CASSRLAGALQETQYF.

This clone has a single count. This chain links TRBV27 with TRBJ2-7; D perhaps matches TRBD1 (5 bases). The CDR3 covers 14 residues. The germline CDR1 and CDR2 sequences are MNHEY and SMNVEV (reference sequence). V shed 4 bases and J shed 2 bases, with 12 bases lying between them. CDR3 DNA sequence: TGTGCCAGCAGTTCTGGACATTTCCCCTACGAGCAGTACTTC. Its translation is CASSSGHFPYEQYF.

V usage is TRBV3-1 (or the pseudogene TRBV3-2) and J usage is TRBJ2-2; maybe TRBD1 (6 bases). From germline, CDR1 is LGHDT and CDR2 YNNKEL (reference sequence). The ends were cut back, 3 bases at V and 7 bases at J, with 9 bases in the middle. The CDR3 loop spans 13 amino acids. CDR3 nucleotide sequence: TGTGCCAGCAGCCACACAGGGAACGGGGAGCTGTTTTTT. As protein: CASSHTGNGELFF.

This chain connects TRBV2 to TRBJ2-7; 9 bases align to TRBD1. The CDR3 loop spans 14 amino acids. From germline, CDR1 is SNHLY and CDR2 FYNNEI. The V segment lost 6 bases and the J segment 2 bases; nucleotides outside the gene matches: 5. CDR3 nucleotides: TGTGCCAGCAGAGCCGGGACAGGGACCTACGAGCAGTACTTC. Translated, it gives CASRAGTGTYEQYF.

The chain carries TRBV5-5 and TRBJ2-7; D gene ambiguous. Germline V gives CDR1 SGHKS, CDR2 YYEKEE (reference sequence). The CDR3 consists of 13 residues. Trimming cost V 1 base and J 0 bases, with 5 bases left between them. CDR3: CASSLTRSYEQYF. DNA for the CDR3: TGTGCCAGCAGCTTGACGCGCTCCTACGAGCAGTACTTC.

The chain couples TRBV7-2 to TRBJ2-5, with D maybe TRBD2 (5 bases). Looked up from germline, CDR1 is SGHTA and CDR2 is FQGNSA. V lost 7 bases and J lost 6, with 12 bases in between. The CDR3 has 12 amino acids. The CDR3: CASTSFGKTQYF. As DNA, the CDR3 is TGTGCCAGCACTTCCTTCGGGAAGACCCAGTACTTC.

This chain uses TRBV28 with TRBJ2-3; TRBD2 agrees at 9 bases. V gave up 4 bases and J gave up 4 bases; unmatched junction bases: 3. The CDR3 is made up of 14 amino acids. Per the germline V gene, CDR1 is MDHEN and CDR2 is SYDVKM. CDR3: CASSWTSVADTQYF. The CDR3 DNA follows: TGTGCCAGCAGTTGGACTAGCGTTGCAGATACGCAGTATTTT.

The table lists this clone with a few counts. This chain uses TRBV27 with TRBJ1-1; D ambiguous. V was clipped by 5 bases and J by 6 bases, with 16 bases between them. This CDR3 spans 14 amino acids. Germline V lookup: CDR1 MNHEY, CDR2 SMNVEV (reference sequence). This CDR3 reads CASSRYNVGAEAFF. In DNA form, the CDR3 reads TGTGCCAGCAGTCGATACAATGTCGGGGCTGAAGCTTTCTTT.

The rearrangement links TRBV9 to TRBJ2-1; 11 bases agree with TRBD2. V trimming: 3 bases; J trimming: 3 bases; junction bases outside the gene matches: 14. Germline V lookup: CDR1 SGDLS, CDR2 YYNGEE. The CDR3 is 19 residues long. CDR3 sequence (DNA): TGTGCCAGCAGCGGGCGGGCCGGACTGACTAGCGGGGTCTACAATGAGCAGTTCTTC. This codes for CASSGRAGLTSGVYNEQFF.

The V gene is TRBV11-2, the J gene TRBJ2-7; D is ambiguous. Germline CDR1 and CDR2: SGHAT and FQNNGV. Trimming took off 5 bases at V and 0 bases at J, with 14 bases between the two ends. There are 15 residues in the CDR3. This CDR3 is CASSPFLSSSYEQYF. In DNA, the CDR3 is TGTGCCAGCAGCCCATTTCTTTCGAGCTCCTACGAGCAGTACTTC.

This clone was counted once. The gene calls are TRBV11-2 and TRBJ2-1; TRBD2 matches at 15 bases. This CDR3 region has 15 residues. Germline V gene sequence: CDR1 SGHAT, CDR2 FQNNGV. Trimming removed 7 bases from V and 7 bases from J; junction bases left unmatched: 5. CDR3 sequence reads: CASNPGTSGRNEQFF. CDR3 nucleotides: TGTGCCAGCAACCCAGGGACTAGCGGGAGGAATGAGCAGTTCTTC.

This chain uses TRBV10-3 with TRBJ1-1; TRBD1 agrees at 7 bases. V lost 9 bases and J lost 11; bases outside the gene matches: 12. The germline gives CDR1 ENHRY, CDR2 SYGVKD. The CDR3 length is 12 residues. The CDR3 region is CAIGYPEQGAFF. The CDR3 bases are TGTGCCATAGGCTACCCCGAACAGGGGGCTTTCTTT.

Note on this clone: One junction end disagrees with the germline gene, perhaps due to a read error. V is TRBV7-7 and J is TRBJ2-7; D is unresolved. Germline lookup yields CDR1 SSHAT and CDR2 FNYEAQ (reference sequence). This CDR3 contains 13 residues. In nucleotides, the CDR3 is TGTGCTAGCAGCTTAGTCCAAGAAACAGAGCAGTACTTC. Its translation: CASSLVQETEQYF.

This clone was seen only a few times. The DNA for the CDR3 is TGTGCCACCTGTGGAGGCGATGAGCAGTTCTTC. Amino acids: CATCGGDEQFF. The chain joins TRBV24-1 to TRBJ2-1, with D tentatively TRBD2 (5 bases). V was cut by 9 bases and J by 8 bases, with 10 bases left in between. In germline, CDR1 is KGHDR, CDR2 SFDVKD. The CDR3 has 11 residues.